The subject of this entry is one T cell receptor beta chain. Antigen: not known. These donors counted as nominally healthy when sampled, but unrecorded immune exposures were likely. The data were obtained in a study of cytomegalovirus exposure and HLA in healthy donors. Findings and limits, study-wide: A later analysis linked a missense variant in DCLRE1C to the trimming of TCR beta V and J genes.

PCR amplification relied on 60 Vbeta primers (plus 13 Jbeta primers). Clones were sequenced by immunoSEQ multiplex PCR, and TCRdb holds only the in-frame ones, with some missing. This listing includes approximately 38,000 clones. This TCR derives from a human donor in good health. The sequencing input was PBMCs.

The CDR3 DNA reads as TGCGCCAGCAGCCTGACAGGGGACACTGAAGCTTTCTTT. Amino acid sequence: CASSLTGDTEAFF. The chain links TRBV5-1 to TRBJ1-1; 8 positions agree with TRBD1. The junction had 2 bases not matched to a gene; V was cut back by 4 bases and J by 3 bases. The CDR3 runs 13 residues. CDR1 is SGHRS and CDR2 is YFSETQ in the germline V gene.